Shown below are 10 T cell receptor beta chains from a single sample sequenced in a study of T cells expressing NK-cell markers. From the 5' RACE reads, TCRdb lists one entry per CDR3 protein and no DNA. The clone table shows around 380,000 distinct CDR3 sequences, with the ten largest holding about 10%. Sequences were obtained from blood T cells: a sorted CD56 or NKG2C T cell subset, CD4+ or CD8+ T cells, or bulk PBMC T cells (not recorded which). These receptor sequences come from a woman aged 50 to 65 in good health.

V is TRBV6-5 and J is TRBJ2-2. There are 15 residues in the CDR3. Germline V gene lookup returns CDR1 MNHEY and CDR2 SVGAGI. This chain's CDR3 is CASSAQSRYTGELFF.

J is TRBJ2-1 and V is TRBV11-2; the TRBD2 assignment by TCRdb is unverifiable without DNA. CDR3 length: 18 residues. Germline assignment: CDR1 SGHAT and CDR2 FQNNGV. The CDR3 region is CASSSYKATSGPYNEQFF.

The V and J genes are TRBV12-3 or TRBV12-4 and TRBJ2-7; TCRdb lists TRBD2, though no DNA is available to test this call. This CDR3 has 16 amino acids. The CDR3 reads CASSRPGVSGSGEQYF.

V is TRBV18 and J is TRBJ2-2; TCRdb picks TRBD2, but there is no DNA to check that call. The germline V gene encodes CDR1 KGHSH and CDR2 LQKENI. This CDR3 is 15 amino acids long. The CDR3 region is CASSPEEENTGELFF.

The CDR3 sequence: CASSPSGQTQSSYNEQFF. The chain is built from TRBV12-3 or TRBV12-4 and TRBJ2-1; without DNA, the TCRdb call of TRBD1 cannot be checked. The CDR3 sequence is 18 residues long.

The V and J genes are TRBV20-1 and TRBJ2-3; TCRdb designates TRBD2, a call that cannot be tested without DNA. The CDR3 is 14 amino acids. Per germline, CDR1 DFQATT and CDR2 SNEGSKA (reference sequence). The CDR3: CSASLPQSPDTQYF.

The chain is built from TRBV20-1 and TRBJ2-2; lacking DNA, the TRBD2 call made by TCRdb goes unchecked. There are 18 residues in the CDR3. Germline V gene data show CDR1 as DFQATT and CDR2 as SNEGSKA (reference sequence). The CDR3 sequence is CSARELRTSGGNTGELFF.

The rearrangement links TRBV12-3 or TRBV12-4 to TRBJ2-5; without DNA, the TCRdb call of TRBD2 cannot be checked. This CDR3 has 11 residues. CDR3 sequence: CASGGRFPGNF.

The gene calls are TRBV20-1 and TRBJ2-4; checking the TCRdb D call of TRBD1 is not possible without DNA. This CDR3 has 19 residues. From germline, CDR1 is DFQATT and CDR2 SNEGSKA (reference sequence). The CDR3 loop is CSARDLRDSYGTGKNIQYF.

The rearrangement links TRBV5-1 to TRBJ2-5; checking the TCRdb D call of TRBD1 is not possible without DNA. The CDR3 totals 11 residues. CDR1 SGHRS and CDR2 YFSETQ come from the germline V gene. The CDR3 is CASMGVETQYF.